These T cell receptor beta chains were read from a single sample in a study of T cell responses to AZD1222 COVID-19 vaccine. Method: immunoSEQ multiplex PCR; TCRdb's copy keeps in-frame clones and lacks some. The table has some 130,000 clones, around 93% seen once. This material consisted of peripheral blood, taken 28 days after the second AZD1222 dose. These receptors were collected from an adult who received the AZD1222 COVID-19 vaccine. The CDR3 runs from the conserved cysteine through the conserved F or W. D genes are given only for firm matches. The listing skips clone size in some rows; elsewhere it reads once, few, many or a size class.

v_call	clone_size	j_call	d_call	cdr3_nt	cdr3_aa
TRBV27	.	TRBJ2-3	.	TGTGCCAGCAGTTTAGGCGGTCGCCCCGGAGATACGCAGTATTTT	CASSLGGRPGDTQYF
TRBV2	once	TRBJ2-7	TRBD1	TGTGCCAGCAGTGTATTCGGGACAGGGAGGAGAGAGCAGTACTTC	CASSVFGTGRREQYF
TRBV7-3	.	TRBJ2-6	.	TGTGCCAGCAGCTTAACGCCCCACAGGGCTGGGGCCAACGTCCTGACTTTC	CASSLTPHRAGANVLTF
TRBV9	.	TRBJ1-6	.	TGTGCCAGCAGCGGTGACAGACGCTCCTATAATTCACCCCTCCACTTT	CASSGDRRSYNSPLHF
TRBV19	.	TRBJ2-3	.	TGTGCCAGTAGTCTGGCCCCGGGACAGGATGTTGGCGGGGGGAACACAGATACGCAGTATTTT	CASSLAPGQDVGGGNTDTQYF
TRBV2	.	TRBJ1-5	.	TGTGCCAGCAGTGACAGGGTTAGCAATCAGCCCCAGCATTTT	CASSDRVSNQPQHF
TRBV6-5	.	TRBJ2-2	.	TGTGCCAGCAGCGTCTGGGCCTCAGACACCGGGGAGCTGTTTTTT	CASSVWASDTGELFF
TRBV28	few	TRBJ2-1	.	TGTGCCAGCAGCTCCTTCGGGAACAATGAGCAGTTCTTC	CASSSFGNNEQFF
TRBV19	few	TRBJ1-1	.	TGTGCCAGTAGAGACGAACACACTGAAGCTTTCTTT	CASRDEHTEAFF
TRBV7-8	.	TRBJ1-1	.	TGTGCCAGCAGCCCCGAGAGGGGCAGGAACACTGAAGCTTTCTTT	CASSPERGRNTEAFF
TRBV18	.	TRBJ2-1	.	TGTGCCAGCTCACCACCCAGGGGCTCCTCCTACAATGAGCAGTTCTTC	CASSPPRGSSYNEQFF
TRBV11-3	once	TRBJ2-2	.	TGTGCCAGCAGCTTAGACAGGGGGAACACCGGGGAGCTGTTTTTT	CASSLDRGNTGELFF
TRBV2	once	TRBJ1-1	.	TGTGCCAGCAGCACCGGACCCATAACTGGGGCTTTCTTT	CASSTGPITGAFF
TRBV11-3	.	TRBJ1-1	TRBD1	TGTGCCACCGGACAGGGGAACACTGAAGCTTTCTTT	CATGQGNTEAFF
TRBV5-1	.	TRBJ1-6	.	TGCGCCAGCAGCTTAGCAGAGAATTCACCCCTCCACTTT	CASSLAENSPLHF
TRBV4-1	.	TRBJ2-7	.	TGCGCCAGCAGCCACGGTACAGGGTACCCCTACGAGCAGTACTTC	CASSHGTGYPYEQYF